Described below is a single TCR beta chain sequence and its context. Its antigen is still unknown. The junction shows a germline mismatch at one end, possibly a read error. Libraries were prepared by immunoSEQ multiplex PCR; TCRdb keeps only in-frame clonotypes and omits some of them. This sample carries about 19,000 clones, roughly 91% of them seen once, and the ten largest clones take about 50%. This record comes from a study of OX40 agonist ivuxolimab in advanced cancers. This CDR3 is 13 amino acids long. Looked up from germline, CDR1 is ENHRY and CDR2 is SYGVKD. Study conclusions and caveats: CD4+ and CD8+ T cells in blood underwent clonal expansion by week 6 at 0.1 to 3.0 mg/kg.

The sample was CD4+ or CD8+ T cells sorted from blood, taken in a trial of the OX40 agonist ivuxolimab. This chain joins TRBV10-3 and TRBJ1-1; D remains ambiguous. The sequence came from an adult with an advanced solid tumor such as melanoma, head and neck, liver or kidney cancer. The CDR3 loop is CASSEAKYTEAFF. In nucleotides, the CDR3 is TGTGCCAGCAGTGAAGCGAAATACACTGAAGCTTTCTTT.